The 17 T cell receptor beta chains below were found in one sample sequenced in a study of blood T cell repertoires in COVID-19. The assay was immunoSEQ multiplex PCR, and TCRdb's table has in-frame clones only and misses some. The profile shows about 300,000 clones, over 75% of them singletons. The specimen sequenced was PBMCs or T cells enriched from blood (not recorded which). These receptor sequences come from a man aged 30 to 39 who had recovered from COVID-19.

This clone was seen just once. The chain joins TRBV27 to TRBJ1-5; no firm D call. The germline CDR1 and CDR2 sequences are MNHEY and SMNVEV (reference sequence). V was trimmed by 6 bases and J by 1 base, leaving 10 bases between them. The CDR3 has 14 residues. Here the CDR3 reads CASRPSGSNQPQHF. In DNA form, the CDR3 reads TGTGCCAGCAGGCCGTCGGGGAGCAATCAGCCCCAGCATTTT.

The CDR3 coding sequence is TGTGCCAGCAGCTTAGGTAGCCATGAGCAGTTCTTC. Residues: CASSLGSHEQFF. This chain links TRBV7-2 with TRBJ2-1, with D uncertain. Trimming left V 1 base short and J 8 bases short, with 6 bases between. This CDR3 contains 12 residues. CDR1 is SGHTA, CDR2 FQGNSA, per germline.

CDR3 nucleotides: TGTGCCAGCAGTTTATTTATAGGGGCCGTCACTGAAGCTTTCTTT. It translates to CASSLFIGAVTEAFF. The chain couples TRBV28 to TRBJ1-1, with D possibly matching TRBD1 (5 bases). This CDR3 is 15 amino acids long. The ends were cut back, 1 base at V and 4 bases at J, with 13 bases in the middle. The germline V gene has CDR1 MDHEN and CDR2 SYDVKM.

Concerning this clone: Other DNA sequences in this sample translate to the same CDR3. CDR3 residues: CASTGQNEKLFF. The DNA of the CDR3 is TGTGCCAGCACCGGACAGAATGAAAAACTGTTTTTT. The chain uses TRBV2 and TRBJ1-4, with D maybe TRBD1 (6 bases). Between the trimmed V and J ends, which lost 7 bases and 5 bases, there was a span of 8 bases. This CDR3 is 12 amino acids long. CDR1 is SNHLY and CDR2 is FYNNEI in the germline V gene.

The chain employs TRBV7-2 and TRBJ1-4; maybe TRBD1 (5 bases). CDR3 length: 14 amino acids. Trimming cost V 1 base and J 12 bases, with 15 bases left between them. Germline CDR1 is SGHTA and CDR2 is FQGNSA. This CDR3 is CASSLGGSVSELFF. In DNA, the CDR3 is TGTGCCAGCAGCTTAGGGGGCAGCGTATCCGAACTGTTTTTT.

CDR3 DNA: TGTGCCAGCAGGGTTAAACACCTTAACACTGAAGCTTTCTTT. It specifies CASRVKHLNTEAFF. This sequence joins TRBV2 and TRBJ1-1; no clear D gene. This CDR3 is 14 amino acids long. CDR1 is SNHLY and CDR2 is FYNNEI in the germline V gene. Trimming removed 6 bases at V and 2 bases at J, with 13 bases between. Combining the CDR3 with reference TRBV2 and TRBJ1-1 gives the whole variable domain EPEVTQTPSHQVTQMGQEVILRCVPISNHLYFYWYRQILGQKVEFLVSFYNNEISEKSEIFDDQFSVERPDGSNFTLKIRSTKLEDSAMYFCASRVKHLNTEAFFGQGTRLTVV.

V is TRBV10-3 and J is TRBJ2-7; 9 bases fit TRBD2. Per the germline V gene, CDR1 is ENHRY and CDR2 is SYGVKD. There are 16 residues in the CDR3. J gave up 0 bases and V 3 bases, and 6 bases lay outside the gene matches. The CDR3 nucleotides read TGTGCCATCAGTGAAAAAGGACTAGCGCTCTCCTACGAGCAGTACTTC. It yields the protein CAISEKGLALSYEQYF.

The chain carries TRBV11-2 and TRBJ1-2; D remains unclear. Germline loops: CDR1 SGHAT, CDR2 FQNNGV. The CDR3 has 13 residues. V dropped 0 bases and J dropped 2 bases, with 4 bases sitting between them. Here the CDR3 DNA reads TGTGCCAGCAGCTTAGAGGGCAACTATGGCTACACCTTC. Translation: CASSLEGNYGYTF.

The chain links TRBV7-9 to TRBJ2-7; 9 positions match TRBD1. Germline assignment: CDR1 SEHNR and CDR2 FQNEAQ (reference sequence). With 8 bases clipped from V and 2 bases from J, the junction kept 4 bases outside the gene matches. The length of the CDR3 is 13 residues. The DNA of the CDR3 is TGTGCCAGCGAGAGGGACAGGGCCTACGAGCAGTACTTC. Translated, it gives CASERDRAYEQYF.

The chain combines TRBV6-5 with TRBJ2-1, with 9 bases matching TRBD2. Germline trimming cut 7 bases from V and 8 bases from J; bases unmatched to any gene: 12. Germline V gives CDR1 MNHEY, CDR2 SVGAGI. This CDR3 is built from 15 residues. The CDR3 loop is CASNRRGGLGDEQFF. The CDR3 DNA sequence: TGTGCCAGCAACAGGCGGGGGGGCCTCGGGGATGAGCAGTTCTTC.

Points on this clone: The junction departs from the called germline gene at one end, perhaps through a read error. The V call is TRBV7-7, the J call TRBJ2-7; 10 bases are a match to TRBD2. The CDR3 runs to 16 residues. CDR1 SSHAT and CDR2 FNYEAQ come from the germline V gene (reference sequence). CDR3 in DNA: TGTGCTAGCAGCTTATCGGCTAGCGGGGGTTTCTACGAGCAGTACTTC. This gives the protein CASSLSASGGFYEQYF.

The CDR3 protein is CASSPSGTGLGGYTF. The CDR3 region has the DNA TGTGCCAGCAGCCCCTCCGGGACAGGGTTGGGTGGCTACACCTTC. The chain is built from TRBV14 and TRBJ1-2; 9 positions agree with TRBD1. The CDR3 totals 15 residues. Germline V lookup: CDR1 SGHDN, CDR2 FVKESK. Unmatched junction bases numbered 10, after V lost 4 bases and J lost 7 bases. Using reference TRBV14 and TRBJ1-2 for the parts outside the CDR3, the full variable domain is EAGVTQFPSHSVIEKGQTVTLRCDPISGHDNLYWYRRVMGKEIKFLLHFVKESKQDESGMPNNRFLAERTGGTYSTLKVQPAELEDSGVYFCASSPSGTGLGGYTFGSGTRLTVV.

The rearrangement links TRBV7-9 to TRBJ1-2; TRBD1 agrees at 9 bases. Per the germline V gene, CDR1 is SEHNR and CDR2 is FQNEAQ (reference sequence). The CDR3 loop spans 15 amino acids. V shed 5 bases, J shed 7 bases, and the junction held 11 bases outside the gene matches. The CDR3 spells CASSARDRVLSGYTF. The DNA of the CDR3 is TGTGCCAGCAGCGCCCGGGACAGGGTTTTATCTGGCTACACCTTC.

CDR3 region: CASRPYRGYSPLHF. CDR3 coding DNA: TGTGCCAGCCGACCTTACAGGGGGTATTCACCCCTCCACTTT. The rearrangement links TRBV6-5 to TRBJ1-6; TRBD1 matches at 8 bases. V trimming: 8 bases; J trimming: 8 bases; junction bases outside the gene matches: 8. Germline V gives CDR1 MNHEY, CDR2 SVGAGI. The CDR3 consists of 14 residues.

J is TRBJ2-5 and V is TRBV5-1, with TRBD2 as a possible D gene (6 bases). Germline V gene lookup returns CDR1 SGHRS and CDR2 YFSETQ. V was trimmed by 2 bases and J by 5 bases, leaving 22 bases between them. CDR3 length: 17 residues. CDR3 sequence reads: CASSFNGGRVLQETQYF. The CDR3, as DNA: TGCGCCAGCAGCTTCAACGGGGGTCGGGTTTTGCAGGAGACCCAGTACTTC.

The chain links TRBV4-2 to TRBJ1-1; unclear D gene. V gave up 1 base and J gave up 2 bases, with 11 bases separating them. This CDR3 contains 15 residues. CDR1 is LGHNA, CDR2 YNFKEQ, per germline. The chain's CDR3 is CASSQARGGNTEAFF. The CDR3 region has the DNA TGTGCCAGCAGCCAAGCCCGGGGTGGAAACACTGAAGCTTTCTTT.

The chain recombines TRBV7-9 with TRBJ2-2; 10 bases agree with TRBD1. Germline CDR1 is SEHNR and CDR2 is FQNEAQ (reference sequence). The CDR3 has 19 amino acids. Trimming cost V 5 bases and J 1 base; bases outside gene matches: 13. CDR3 region: CASSHPRDRGALNTGELFF. The CDR3 DNA is TGTGCCAGCAGCCATCCCCGGGACAGGGGCGCCCTGAACACCGGGGAGCTGTTTTTT.